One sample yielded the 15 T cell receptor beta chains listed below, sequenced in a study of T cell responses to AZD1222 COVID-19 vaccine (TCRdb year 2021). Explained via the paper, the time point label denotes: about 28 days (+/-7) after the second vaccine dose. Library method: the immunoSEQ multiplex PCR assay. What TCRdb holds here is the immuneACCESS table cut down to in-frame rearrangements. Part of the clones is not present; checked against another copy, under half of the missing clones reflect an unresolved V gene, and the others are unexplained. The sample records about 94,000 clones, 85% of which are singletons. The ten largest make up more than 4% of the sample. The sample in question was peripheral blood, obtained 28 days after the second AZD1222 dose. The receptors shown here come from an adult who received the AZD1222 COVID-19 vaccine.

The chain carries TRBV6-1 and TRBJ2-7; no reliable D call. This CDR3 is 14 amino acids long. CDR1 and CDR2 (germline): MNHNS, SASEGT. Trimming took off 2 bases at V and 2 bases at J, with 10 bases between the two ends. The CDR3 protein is CASSERSSPYEQYF. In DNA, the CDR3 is TGTGCCAGCAGTGAACGGTCGTCTCCCTACGAGCAGTACTTC.

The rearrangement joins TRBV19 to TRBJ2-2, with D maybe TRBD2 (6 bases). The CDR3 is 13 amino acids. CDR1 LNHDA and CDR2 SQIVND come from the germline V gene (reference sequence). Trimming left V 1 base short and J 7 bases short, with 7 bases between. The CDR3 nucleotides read TGTGCCAGTAGTATAGGGCGGGGCGGGGAGCTGTTTTTT. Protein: CASSIGRGGELFF.

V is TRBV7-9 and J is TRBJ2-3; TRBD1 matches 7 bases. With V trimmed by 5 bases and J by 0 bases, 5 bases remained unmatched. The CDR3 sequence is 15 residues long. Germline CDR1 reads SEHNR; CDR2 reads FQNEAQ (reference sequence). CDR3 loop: CASSQQGGSTDTQYF. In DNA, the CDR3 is TGTGCCAGCAGCCAACAAGGGGGCAGCACAGATACGCAGTATTTT. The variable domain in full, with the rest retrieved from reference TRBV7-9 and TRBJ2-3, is DTGVSQNPRHKITKRGQNVTFRCDPISEHNRLYWYRQTLGQGPEFLTYFQNEAQLEKSRLLSDRFSAERPKGSFSTLEIQRTEQGDSAMYLCASSQQGGSTDTQYFGPGTRLTVL.

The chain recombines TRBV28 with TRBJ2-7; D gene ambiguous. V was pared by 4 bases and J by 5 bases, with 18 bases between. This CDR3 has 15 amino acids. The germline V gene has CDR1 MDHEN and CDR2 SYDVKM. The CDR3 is CASSSPESSVHEQYF. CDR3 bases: TGTGCCAGCAGTTCCCCGGAGTCTTCGGTCCACGAGCAGTACTTC.

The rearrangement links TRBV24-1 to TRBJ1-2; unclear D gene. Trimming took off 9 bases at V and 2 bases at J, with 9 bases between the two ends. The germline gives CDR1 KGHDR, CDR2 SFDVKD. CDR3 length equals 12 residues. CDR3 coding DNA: TGTGCCACCGGAGGCAAAAACTATGGCTACACCTTC. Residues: CATGGKNYGYTF.

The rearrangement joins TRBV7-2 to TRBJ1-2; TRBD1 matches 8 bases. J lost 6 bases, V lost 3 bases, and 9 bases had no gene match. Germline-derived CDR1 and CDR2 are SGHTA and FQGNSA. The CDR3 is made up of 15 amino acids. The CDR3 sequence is CASSFFLTGENGYTF. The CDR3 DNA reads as TGTGCCAGCAGCTTCTTCCTGACAGGGGAGAATGGCTACACCTTC. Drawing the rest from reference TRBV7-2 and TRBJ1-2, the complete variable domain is GAGVSQSPSNKVTEKGKDVELRCDPISGHTALYWYRQSLGQGLEFLIYFQGNSAPDKSGLPSDRFSAERTGGSVSTLTIQRTQQEDSAVYLCASSFFLTGENGYTFGSGTRLTVV.

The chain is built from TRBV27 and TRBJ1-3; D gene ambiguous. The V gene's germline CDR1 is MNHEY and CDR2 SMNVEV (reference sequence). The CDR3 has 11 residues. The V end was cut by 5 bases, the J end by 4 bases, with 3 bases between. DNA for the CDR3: TGTGCCAGCAGTGGGGGAAACACCATATATTTT. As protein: CASSGGNTIYF.

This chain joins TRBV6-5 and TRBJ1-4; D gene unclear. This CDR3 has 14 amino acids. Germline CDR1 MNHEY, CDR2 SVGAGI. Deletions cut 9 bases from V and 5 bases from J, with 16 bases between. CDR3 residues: CARGGRVGNEKLFF. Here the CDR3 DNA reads TGTGCCAGGGGCGGGAGGGTAGGAAATGAAAAACTGTTTTTT.

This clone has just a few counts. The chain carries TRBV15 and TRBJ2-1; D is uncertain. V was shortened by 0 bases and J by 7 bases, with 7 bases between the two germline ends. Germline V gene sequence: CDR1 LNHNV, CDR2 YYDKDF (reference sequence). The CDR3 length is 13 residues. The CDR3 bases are TGTGCCACCAGCAGAGATCATTGGAATGAGCAGTTCTTC. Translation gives CATSRDHWNEQFF.

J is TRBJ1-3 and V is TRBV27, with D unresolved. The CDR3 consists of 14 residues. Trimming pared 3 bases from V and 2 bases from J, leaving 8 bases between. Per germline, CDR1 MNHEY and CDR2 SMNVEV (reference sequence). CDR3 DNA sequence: TGTGCCAGCAGTTTCAGTGAGACTGGAAACACCATATATTTT. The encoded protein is CASSFSETGNTIYF.

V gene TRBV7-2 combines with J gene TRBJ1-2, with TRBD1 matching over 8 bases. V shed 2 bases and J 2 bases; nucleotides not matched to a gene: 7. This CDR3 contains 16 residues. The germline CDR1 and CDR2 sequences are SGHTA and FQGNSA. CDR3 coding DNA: TGTGCCAGCAGCTTAATTCTGCAGGGGGCGAACTATGGCTACACCTTC. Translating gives CASSLILQGANYGYTF.

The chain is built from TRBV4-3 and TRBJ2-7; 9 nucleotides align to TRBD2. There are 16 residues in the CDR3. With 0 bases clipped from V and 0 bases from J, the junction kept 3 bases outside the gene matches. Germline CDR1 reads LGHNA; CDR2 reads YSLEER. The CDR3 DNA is TGCGCCAGCAGCCAAGATGGACTAGCGAACTCCTACGAGCAGTACTTC. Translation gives CASSQDGLANSYEQYF.

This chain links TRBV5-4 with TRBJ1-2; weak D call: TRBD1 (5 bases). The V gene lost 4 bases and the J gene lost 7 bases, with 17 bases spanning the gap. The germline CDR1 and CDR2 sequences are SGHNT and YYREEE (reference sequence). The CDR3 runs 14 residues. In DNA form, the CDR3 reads TGTGCCAGCAGCCCGGGGACCGTGACGGGTGGCTACACCTTC. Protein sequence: CASSPGTVTGGYTF. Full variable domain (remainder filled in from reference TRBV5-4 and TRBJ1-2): ETGVTQSPTHLIKTRGQQVTLRCSSQSGHNTVSWYQQALGQGPQFIFQYYREEENGRGNFPPRFSGLQFPNYSSELNVNALELDDSALYLCASSPGTVTGGYTFGSGTRLTVV.

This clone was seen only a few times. The CDR3 sequence: CASRRGYEQYF. The CDR3 DNA reads as TGTGCCAGCAGACGGGGCTACGAGCAGTACTTC. This chain joins TRBV28 and TRBJ2-7, with a tentative D call TRBD2 (5 bases). The CDR3 is 11 amino acids. CDR1 is MDHEN and CDR2 is SYDVKM in the germline V gene. The germline V and J ends were trimmed by 6 bases and 3 bases, with 6 bases remaining between them. Filled out from reference TRBV28 and TRBJ2-7, the complete variable domain reads DVKVTQSSRYLVKRTGEKVFLECVQDMDHENMFWYRQDPGLGLRLIYFSYDVKMKEKGDIPEGYSVSREKKERFSLILESASTNQTSMYLCASRRGYEQYFGPGTRLTVT.

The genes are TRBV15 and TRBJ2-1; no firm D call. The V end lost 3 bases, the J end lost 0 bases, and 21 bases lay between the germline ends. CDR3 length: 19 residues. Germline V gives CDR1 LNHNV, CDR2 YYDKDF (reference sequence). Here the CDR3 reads CATSRVISSGTSSYNEQFF. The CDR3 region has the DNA TGTGCCACCAGCAGGGTAATTTCGTCCGGAACTTCCTCCTACAATGAGCAGTTCTTC.